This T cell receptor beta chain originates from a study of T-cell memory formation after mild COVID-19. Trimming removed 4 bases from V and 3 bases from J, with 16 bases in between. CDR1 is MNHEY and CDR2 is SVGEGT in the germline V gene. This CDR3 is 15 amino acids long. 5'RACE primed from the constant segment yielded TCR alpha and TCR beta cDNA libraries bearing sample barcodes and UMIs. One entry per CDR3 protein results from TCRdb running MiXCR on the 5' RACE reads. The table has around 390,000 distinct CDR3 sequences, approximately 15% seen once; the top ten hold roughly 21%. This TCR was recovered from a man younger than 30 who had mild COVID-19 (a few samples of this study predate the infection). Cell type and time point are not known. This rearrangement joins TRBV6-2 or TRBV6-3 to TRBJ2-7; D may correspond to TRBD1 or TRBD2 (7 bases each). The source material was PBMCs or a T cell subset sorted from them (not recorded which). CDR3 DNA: TGTGCCAGCAGTTTCAGGGGGGGCTACAACTACGAGCAGTACTTC. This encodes CASSFRGGYNYEQYF.